Listed below are T cell receptor beta chains from one sample, sequenced in a study of T cell responses to AZD1222 COVID-19 vaccine. Generated by immunoSEQ multiplex PCR, the TCRdb table keeps only in-frame clones and is missing some. The table lists 95,000 to 130,000 clones, 90% to 95% of them singletons. This specimen consisted of peripheral blood, obtained on day 0 of AZD1222 vaccination. Receptor source: an adult in good health. Each CDR3 is given with its conserved first and last residue.

CDR3	V	J
CASSQSGGGPISPLHF	TRBV11-2	TRBJ1-6
CASSRNVGGTYNSPLHF	TRBV14	TRBJ1-6
CASHRDSGEQFF	TRBV19	TRBJ2-1
CASSLLSPTGELFF	TRBV5-1	TRBJ2-2
CASSGGHRSYEQYF	TRBV19	TRBJ2-7
CASSPPKGRGDMNTEAFF	TRBV18	TRBJ1-1
CASTGRSYNSPLHF	TRBV6-5	TRBJ1-6
CASSYSRSGKLYEQYF	TRBV6-5	TRBJ2-7
CASSQIGAAGEQYF	TRBV4-1	TRBJ2-7
CASSGQGLTEAFF	TRBV2	TRBJ1-1
CASSQDVGGPYEQYF	TRBV3-1/TRBV3-2	TRBJ2-7
CASTPLSRGPVRNEQFF	TRBV27	TRBJ2-1
CASSGDGLADPWDEQYF	TRBV12-1	TRBJ2-7
CASSGSYSHGVEQYF	TRBV21-1	TRBJ2-7
CASSSQAPDAGNEQFF	TRBV4-2	TRBJ2-1
CSVETGAEKLFF	TRBV29-1	TRBJ1-4
CASSVGIAGGPPNTGELFF	TRBV5-1	TRBJ2-2
CASSLVPMNTEAFF	TRBV7-2	TRBJ1-1
CATLDSEKGLASLFF	TRBV10-3	TRBJ2-4